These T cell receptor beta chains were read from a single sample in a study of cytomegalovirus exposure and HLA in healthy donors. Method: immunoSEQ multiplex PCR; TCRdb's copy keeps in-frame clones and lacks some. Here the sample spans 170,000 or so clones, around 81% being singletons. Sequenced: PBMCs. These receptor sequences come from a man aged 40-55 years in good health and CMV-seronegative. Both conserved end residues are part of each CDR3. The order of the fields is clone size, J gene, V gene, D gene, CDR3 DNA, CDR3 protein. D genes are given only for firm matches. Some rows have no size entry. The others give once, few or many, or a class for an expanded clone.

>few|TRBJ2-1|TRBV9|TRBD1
TGTGCCGGCCTCAGACAGGGAAATGAGCAGTTCTTC
CAGLRQGNEQFF
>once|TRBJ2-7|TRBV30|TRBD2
TGTGCCTGGAGGTCGGGAGGCTTCCTCTCCTACGAGCAGTACTTC
CAWRSGGFLSYEQYF
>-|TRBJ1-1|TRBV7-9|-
TGTGCCAGCAGCTCGGACATCACTGAAGCTTTCTTT
CASSSDITEAFF
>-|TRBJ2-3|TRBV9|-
TGTGCCAGCAGCGTGTTGCAGGGGGGAGATACGCAGTATTTT
CASSVLQGGDTQYF
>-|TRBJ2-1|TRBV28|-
TGTGCCAGCAGTAGGGGGGGGCGCAGGATACTCGATGAGCAGTTCTTC
CASSRGGRRILDEQFF
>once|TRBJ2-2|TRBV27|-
TGTGCCAGCAGTTTACAGGCGAACACCGGGGAGCTGTTTTTT
CASSLQANTGELFF
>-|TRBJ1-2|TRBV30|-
TGTGCCTGGATTCGGTATGGCTACACCTTC
CAWIRYGYTF
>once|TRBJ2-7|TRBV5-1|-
TGCGCCAGCAGCTTGGTTAGGGGCGGGATCGCCTCCTACGAGCAGTACTTC
CASSLVRGGIASYEQYF
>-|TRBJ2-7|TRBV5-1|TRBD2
TGCGCCAGCAGCTTGGGGCAGCGGGAGGCCCATGACTTC
CASSLGQREAHDF
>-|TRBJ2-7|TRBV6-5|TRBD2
TGTGCCAGCAGTTACCGGACTAGCGTTTCCTACGAGCAGTACTTC
CASSYRTSVSYEQYF
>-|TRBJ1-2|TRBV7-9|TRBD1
TGTGCCAGCAGCTTGGTCGGTGACAGGGGGCTCTATGGCTACACCTTC
CASSLVGDRGLYGYTF
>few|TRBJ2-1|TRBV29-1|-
TGCAGCGTTGATGGGGGCGGGGGCAACTACAATGAGCAGTTCTTC
CSVDGGGGNYNEQFF
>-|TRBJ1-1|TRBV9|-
TGTGCCAGCAGCGAGGGACAAGACACTGAAGCTTTCTTT
CASSEGQDTEAFF
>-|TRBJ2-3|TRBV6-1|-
TGTGCCAGCAGTGCCTATTCCAGGGGATCTAGCACAGATACGCAGTATTTT
CASSAYSRGSSTDTQYF
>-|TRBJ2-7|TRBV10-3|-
TGTGCCATCAGTGAGAGCGCGTACGAGCAGTACTTC
CAISESAYEQYF
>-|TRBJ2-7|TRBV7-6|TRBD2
TGTGCCAGCAGCTTTGGACTAGCGGGAGACGAGCAGTACTTC
CASSFGLAGDEQYF
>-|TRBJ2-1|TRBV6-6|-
TGTGCCAGCAGTTATGGGACATTGGTCAACAATGAGCAGTTCTTC
CASSYGTLVNNEQFF
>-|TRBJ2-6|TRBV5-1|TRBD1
TGCGCCAGCAGCTTGGTTCCTCAGGGGGCTGGGGCCAACGTCCTGACTTTC
CASSLVPQGAGANVLTF
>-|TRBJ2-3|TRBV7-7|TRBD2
TGTGCCAGCAGCTTAGGAGGACTAGCGGGAATCGGCCCAGATACGCAGTATTTT
CASSLGGLAGIGPDTQYF
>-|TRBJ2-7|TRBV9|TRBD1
TGTGCCAGCAGCAAGGGACAGGGAGAGTCCTACGAGCAGTACTTC
CASSKGQGESYEQYF
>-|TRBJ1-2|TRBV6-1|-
TGTGCCAGCAGAGGCGGGGAGGGCTGGTTTAGATTCACCTTC
CASRGGEGWFRFTF
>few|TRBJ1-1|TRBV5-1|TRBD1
TGCGCCAGCAGCGGACAGGGGAACACTGAAGCTTTCTTT
CASSGQGNTEAFF
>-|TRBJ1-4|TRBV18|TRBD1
TGTGCCAGCTCACCTCAGTGGAGGGGGCTTGCAACTAATGAAAAACTGTTTTTT
CASSPQWRGLATNEKLFF
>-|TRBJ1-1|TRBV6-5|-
TGTGCCAGCAGTTACTCTCCGGGGAACACTGAAGCTTTCTTT
CASSYSPGNTEAFF
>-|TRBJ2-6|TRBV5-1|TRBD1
TGCGCCAGCAGCGAGCCGACAGGGACTGGGGCCAACGTCCTGACTTTC
CASSEPTGTGANVLTF
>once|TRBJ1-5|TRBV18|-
TGTGCCAGCTCACCAGAGGTGATTTGGATGAGCAATCAGCCCCAGCATTTT
CASSPEVIWMSNQPQHF
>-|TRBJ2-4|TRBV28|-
TGTGCCAGCAGTTTAGAGGGGAGGGCCAAAAACATTCAGTACTTC
CASSLEGRAKNIQYF
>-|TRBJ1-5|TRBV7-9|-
TGTGCCAGCAGCAACAGGATCAATCAGCCCCAGCATTTT
CASSNRINQPQHF
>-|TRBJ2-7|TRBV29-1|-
TGCAGCGTCCTCCCCTCTAGGGGGAACGAGCAGTACTTC
CSVLPSRGNEQYF
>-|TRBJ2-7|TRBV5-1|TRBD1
TGCGCCAGCAGCAGCGGTGGTACAGGGGCTATCTACGAGCAGTACTTC
CASSSGGTGAIYEQYF
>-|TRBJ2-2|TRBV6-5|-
TGTGCCAGCAGTTACGTACTAGCAGACAGTACCGGGGAGCTGTTTTTT
CASSYVLADSTGELFF
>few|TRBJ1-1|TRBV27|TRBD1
TGTGCCAGCAGCCTGACAGGGGCCGTAGGTACTGAAGCTTTCTTT
CASSLTGAVGTEAFF
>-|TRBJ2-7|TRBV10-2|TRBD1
TGCGCCAGCAGCATGGGACAGAGCTCCTACGAGCAGTACTTC
CASSMGQSSYEQYF
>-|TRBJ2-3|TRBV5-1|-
TGCGCCAGCGGGGAGGACACAGATACGCAGTATTTT
CASGEDTDTQYF
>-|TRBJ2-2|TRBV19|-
TGTGCCACCCGGGGGGCCCTGGACACCGGGGAGCTGTTTTTT
CATRGALDTGELFF
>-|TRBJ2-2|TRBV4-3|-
TGCGCCAGCAGCCAAGAGACAGGGAGGTTACCCGGGGAGCTGTTTTTT
CASSQETGRLPGELFF
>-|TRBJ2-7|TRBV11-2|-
TGTGCCAGCAGCTCGTCTAATTCAGGTTCCTACGAGCAGTACTTC
CASSSSNSGSYEQYF
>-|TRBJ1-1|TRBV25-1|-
TGTGCCAGCAACGGGGGGGTTGGCCTACAGGCTTTCTTT
CASNGGVGLQAFF
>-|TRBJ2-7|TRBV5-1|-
TGCGCCAGCAGCTTCGAGGGGGCCTACGAGCAGTACTTC
CASSFEGAYEQYF
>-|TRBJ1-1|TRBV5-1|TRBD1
TGCGCCAGCAGCATGGGACAGGGGGTACGGAGCACTGAAGCTTTCTTT
CASSMGQGVRSTEAFF
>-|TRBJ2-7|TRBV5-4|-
TGTGCCAGCAGCTCGGACAGATCTTACGAGCAGTACTTC
CASSSDRSYEQYF
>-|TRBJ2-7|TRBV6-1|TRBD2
TGTGCCAGCGAGACTAGCGGCTACGAGCAGTACTTC
CASETSGYEQYF
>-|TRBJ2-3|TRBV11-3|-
TGTGCCAGCAGCTCCGGACAGACAGATACGCAGTATTTT
CASSSGQTDTQYF
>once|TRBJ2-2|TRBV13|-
TGTGCCAGCAGATTACTCAGGGAGGCAACGAACACCGGGGAGCTGTTTTTT
CASRLLREATNTGELFF
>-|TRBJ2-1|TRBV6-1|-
TGTGCCAGCGGCGACAGTCGGTATCCCGGCGATGAGCAGTTCTTC
CASGDSRYPGDEQFF
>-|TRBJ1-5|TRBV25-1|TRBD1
TGTGCCAGCAGTGCTTCCGGGACAGGGGTTCAGCCCCAGCATTTT
CASSASGTGVQPQHF
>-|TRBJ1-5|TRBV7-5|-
TGTGCCAGAAGCTCGGGGGAGTCTCAGCCCCAGCATTTT
CARSSGESQPQHF
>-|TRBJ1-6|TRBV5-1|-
TGCGCCAGCGCTATCTCGGGGGATTCACCCCTCCACTTT
CASAISGDSPLHF
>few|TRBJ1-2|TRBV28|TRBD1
TGTGCCAGCAATCCGGGACAGAACTATGGCTACACCTTC
CASNPGQNYGYTF
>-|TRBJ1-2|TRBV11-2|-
TGTGCCAGCAGCTTAACTCAGGGGCAGGGTCGTGGCTACACCTTC
CASSLTQGQGRGYTF
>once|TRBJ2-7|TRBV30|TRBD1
TGTGCCTCCGAAGGACAGGGGAAATACGAGCAGTACTTC
CASEGQGKYEQYF
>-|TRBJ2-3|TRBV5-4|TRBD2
TGTGCCAGCAGCTCTCAGCGGGAGATCGGCACAGATACGCAGTATTTT
CASSSQREIGTDTQYF
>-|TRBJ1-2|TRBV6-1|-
TGTGCCAGCAGTGCCGGCGGACACTCTCCCGTCTATGGCTACACCTTC
CASSAGGHSPVYGYTF
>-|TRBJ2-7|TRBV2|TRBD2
TGTGCCAGCAGTGAGGGGGGGGTTCACGAGCAGTACTTC
CASSEGGVHEQYF
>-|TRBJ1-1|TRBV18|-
TGTGCCAGCTCACCAACGGGGAACACTGAAGCTTTCTTT
CASSPTGNTEAFF